This T cell receptor beta chain was retrieved from a study of blood T cell repertoires in COVID-19. At the level of the study: Whether acute or convalescent, the COVID-19 samples came from the United States, Italy and Spain. PBMCs, B-cell-depleted T cells, or T cells were the source of the cDNA or gDNA that made up the material.

How the authors handled the data: Reference gene primer amplification gave estimated nucleated cell counts. The method was immunoSEQ multiplex PCR; TCRdb's version includes in-frame clones alone and lacks a portion of them. Clonal size and the V and J genes are those of that table, whereas D and trimming came from the DNA. The sample holds about 110,000 clones, approximately 85% seen once. V shed 4 bases, J shed 4 bases, and the junction held 8 bases outside the gene matches. From germline, CDR1 is MDHEN and CDR2 SYDVKM. The CDR3 sequence is 15 residues long. Source material: peripheral blood. The TCR originated in a human donor in a cohort sampled during active COVID-19. This chain uses TRBV28 with TRBJ1-2, with 8 bases matching TRBD1. CDR3 coding DNA: TGTGCCAGCAGTTCTTCAGGGGGCGGGATCTATGGCTACACCTTC. Protein: CASSSSGGGIYGYTF.